The 2 T cell receptor beta chains below all came from one sample that was sequenced in a study of T-cell memory formation after mild COVID-19. MiXCR, run by TCRdb on the 5' RACE reads, gives a single entry per CDR3 protein. This table holds hundreds of thousands of distinct CDR3 sequences, about 16% found once. Material for sequencing was PBMCs or a T cell subset sorted from them (not recorded which). These receptors all stem from a man aged 18 to 30 who had mild COVID-19 (a few samples of this study predate the infection). Cell type and time point are not known.

The genes are TRBV15 and TRBJ1-4; TRBD1 matches at 7 bases. CDR1 LNHNV and CDR2 YYDKDF come from the germline V gene (reference sequence). The CDR3 has 17 amino acids. After removal of 5 bases from V and 0 bases from J, the junction contained 9 bases not matched to a gene. The CDR3 DNA reads TGTGCCACCAGCCTCTCGACAGGGATAGCAACTAATGAAAAACTGTTTTTT. This translates into CATSLSTGIATNEKLFF. The full variable domain, its missing parts supplied by reference TRBV15 and TRBJ1-4, is DAMVIQNPRYQVTQFGKPVTLSCSQTLNHNVMYWYQQKSSQAPKLLFHYYDKDFNNEADTPDNFQSRRPNTSFCFLDIRSPGLGDTAMYLCATSLSTGIATNEKLFFGSGTQLSVL.

To note about this clonotype: No DNA is shown, since the ends of the CDR3 on it are uncertain; the CDR3 is the one TCRdb lists. V is TRBV7-5 and J is TRBJ2-7. TRBV7-5 is a pseudogene. The CDR3 extends over 16 residues, inclusive of both ends. Here the CDR3 reads CISVPEALRGSYEQYF.